The 13 T cell receptor beta chains below were found in one sample sequenced in a study of TIL therapy for anti-PD-1-resistant metastatic lung cancer. The libraries were made with immunoSEQ v3. Sequencing was performed with immunoSEQ multiplex PCR; in TCRdb, only in-frame clones are kept and a portion is missing. The profile shows 14,000 to 15,000 clones, more than 70% of them singletons. Documented time point: pre-treatment sample, taken before nivolumab and TIL therapy. Here the sequenced sample was blood, taken at baseline. The receptors here all came from a person between 30 and 80 years old with non-small cell lung cancer.

The chain uses TRBV7-9 and TRBJ2-3, with D unclear. The V end lost 3 bases, the J end lost 0 bases, and 10 bases lay between the germline ends. CDR3 length equals 15 residues. Germline V gives CDR1 SEHNR, CDR2 FQNEAQ (reference sequence). CDR3: CASSFTETSTDTQYF. CDR3 nucleotides: TGTGCCAGCAGCTTCACGGAGACTAGCACAGATACGCAGTATTTT.

The chain combines TRBV5-1 with TRBJ1-5; D is uncertain. V was clipped by 4 bases and J by 0 bases, with 8 bases between them. The germline CDR1 and CDR2 sequences are SGHRS and YFSETQ. The CDR3 is made up of 14 amino acids. The CDR3 coding sequence is TGCGCCAGCAGCCCGGACGGTAGCAATCAGCCCCAGCATTTT. It is translated as CASSPDGSNQPQHF.

The chain is built from TRBV28 and TRBJ1-2; a weak D match, TRBD1 (6 bases). Trimming cost V 6 bases and J 1 base, with 12 bases left between them. This CDR3 spans 14 amino acids. Germline CDR1 MDHEN, CDR2 SYDVKM. The CDR3 sequence is CASSPGGNNYGYTF. The CDR3 nucleotides are TGTGCCAGCAGCCCCGGGGGCAATAACTATGGCTACACCTTC.

V usage is TRBV11-2 and J usage is TRBJ1-3, with D possibly matching TRBD1 (6 bases). Per the germline V gene, CDR1 is SGHAT and CDR2 is FQNNGV. The CDR3 sequence is 16 residues long. Trimming took 1 base from V and 2 from J, leaving 12 bases between them. CDR3 loop: CASSLGGQITGNTIYF. The CDR3 DNA reads as TGTGCCAGCAGCTTAGGTGGACAGATTACTGGAAACACCATATATTTT. Drawing the rest from reference TRBV11-2 and TRBJ1-3, the complete variable domain is EAGVAQSPRYKIIEKRQSVAFWCNPISGHATLYWYQQILGQGPKLLIQFQNNGVVDDSQLPKDRFSAERLKGVDSTLKIQPAKLEDSAVYLCASSLGGQITGNTIYFGEGSWLTVV.

The chain links TRBV5-1 to TRBJ2-5; 14 nucleotides line up with TRBD2. CDR1 and CDR2 (germline): SGHRS, YFSETQ. There are 16 residues in the CDR3. Losses at the gene ends were 3 bases for V and 1 base for J; bases not matched to a gene: 2. The CDR3 protein is CASSSGLAGGQETQYF. The CDR3 region has the DNA TGCGCCAGCAGCTCCGGACTAGCGGGGGGCCAAGAGACCCAGTACTTC.

The chain recombines TRBV7-6 with TRBJ1-3; D is ambiguous. Trimming stripped 5 bases from V and 2 bases from J, with 13 bases between. CDR1 is SGHVS, CDR2 FNYEAQ, per germline. There are 15 residues in the CDR3. The CDR3 DNA reads as TGTGCCAGCAGCGAGACACCTGGAACTGGAAACACCATATATTTT. Protein: CASSETPGTGNTIYF.

The V call is TRBV2, the J call TRBJ1-2, with 9 bases matching TRBD1. In germline, CDR1 is SNHLY, CDR2 FYNNEI. This CDR3 has 15 residues. V shed 8 bases, J shed 1 base, and the junction held 8 bases outside the gene matches. The chain's CDR3 is CASVPAGQGNYGYTF. CDR3 coding DNA: TGTGCCAGCGTCCCCGCGGGACAGGGTAACTATGGCTACACCTTC.

The rearrangement joins TRBV6-5 to TRBJ2-7; D is perhaps TRBD1 or TRBD2 (6 bases each). Between the trimmed V and J ends, which lost 8 bases and 2 bases, there was a span of 19 bases. Germline loops: CDR1 MNHEY, CDR2 SVGAGI. The CDR3 is 15 amino acids. CDR3 residues: CASPLGGVITYEQYV. The CDR3 nucleotides are TGTGCCAGCCCCCTGGGGGGCGTAATCACCTACGAGCAGTACGTC.

V usage is TRBV28 and J usage is TRBJ1-2, with TRBD1 matching 11 bases. Germline V gene data show CDR1 as MDHEN and CDR2 as SYDVKM. The CDR3 extends over 15 amino acids. The V and J ends lost 1 base and 8 bases, in that order; junction bases with no gene match: 6. The CDR3 here is CASSLLVGTGGGYTF. The CDR3 DNA reads as TGTGCCAGCAGTTTATTGGTTGGGACAGGGGGGGGCTACACCTTC.

This clone was counted a single time. The chain carries TRBV7-9 and TRBJ2-6; D is undetermined. V was trimmed by 5 bases and J by 2 bases, leaving 10 bases between them. The CDR3 totals 15 residues. Germline CDR1 reads SEHNR; CDR2 reads FQNEAQ (reference sequence). The CDR3 DNA sequence: TGTGCCAGCAGCCGCGTGGAAGCTGGGGCCAACGTCCTGACTTTC. Its protein product is CASSRVEAGANVLTF.

The chain is built from TRBV4-3 and TRBJ2-4; TRBD2 agrees at 10 bases. CDR1 LGHNA and CDR2 YSLEER come from the germline V gene. V was clipped by 1 base and J by 7 bases; unmatched bases: 4. CDR3 length equals 15 residues. The CDR3 spells CASSQGTSGGNIQYF. In nucleotides, the CDR3 is TGCGCCAGCAGCCAAGGGACTAGCGGAGGGAACATTCAGTACTTC.

V usage is TRBV29-1 and J usage is TRBJ1-2; D remains ambiguous. Germline CDR1 reads SQVTM; CDR2 reads ANQGSEA. Trimming removed 1 base at V and 7 bases at J, with 4 bases between. The CDR3 length is 10 residues. The DNA for the CDR3 is TGCAGCGTTGAAGGACCTGGCTACACCTTC. Translated: CSVEGPGYTF.

The V and J genes are TRBV19 and TRBJ2-7; D perhaps matches TRBD2 (5 bases). This CDR3 has 15 residues. V lost 3 bases and J lost 1, with 13 bases in between. CDR1 and CDR2 from the germline V gene are LNHDA and SQIVND (reference sequence). The CDR3 nucleotides are TGTGCCAGTAGTATCTCTGCGGGCGGGTCCTACGAGCAGTACGTC. Translating gives CASSISAGGSYEQYV.